Listed below are T cell receptor beta chains from one sample, sequenced in a study of blood T cell repertoires in COVID-19. The method was immunoSEQ multiplex PCR; TCRdb's version includes in-frame clones alone and lacks a portion of them. The table lists tens of thousands of clones, roughly 90% of them singletons. Sequenced material: peripheral blood. These receptors originate from a human donor in a cohort sampled during active COVID-19. The CDR3 runs from the conserved cysteine through the conserved F or W.

>TRBV27|TRBJ2-3
CASSLSIRDRGGDTQYF
>TRBV5-5|TRBJ1-5
CASSLDIHNQPQHF
>TRBV27|TRBJ2-3
CASSLIDGRVIGTQYF
>TRBV7-2|TRBJ1-1
CASSSQGRTEAFF
>TRBV13|TRBJ2-5
CASSPAGTGGFRETQYF
>TRBV2|TRBJ2-2
CATTSQTSGRPGTGELFF
>TRBV6-6|TRBJ2-2
CASSSLAGAATGELFF
>TRBV10-3|TRBJ2-2
CAINDRGRGTGELFF
>TRBV2|TRBJ2-7
CASSERTGTYEQYF
>TRBV4-3|TRBJ1-6
CASSQDRGAEYSPLHF
>TRBV28|TRBJ1-5
CASSTGDSNQPQHF
>TRBV19|TRBJ2-1
CASRRTSGENSYNEQFF
>TRBV2|TRBJ2-2
CASSEMGLNTGELFF
>TRBV10-3|TRBJ2-7
CAIIRGQGFDEQYF
>TRBV5-6|TRBJ2-1
CASSTPGLSSYNEQFF
>TRBV4-2|TRBJ2-2
CASSQVLADLTGELFF
>TRBV27|TRBJ2-1
CASEYGNEQFF
>TRBV18|TRBJ2-3
CASSPSGQTDTQYF
>TRBV2|TRBJ2-5
CASRSPAGGWRETQYF
>TRBV7-2|TRBJ2-1
CASSSPGLAAHEQFF
>TRBV27|TRBJ2-5
CASSPGQGASHRETQYF
>TRBV4-1|TRBJ1-4
CASSQAGATNEKLFF
>TRBV6-2/TRBV6-3|TRBJ2-7
CASSLRTSGRLYEQYF
>TRBV19|TRBJ2-3
CASSIGGAGDTQYF
>TRBV18|TRBJ1-2
CASSPGTGVDYGYTF
>TRBV11-1|TRBJ2-5
CASSSPNAGALETQYF
>TRBV27|TRBJ1-3
CASSRGGSSGNTIYF
>TRBV3-1/TRBV3-2|TRBJ2-7
CASSQGFRLAGFYEQYF
>TRBV28|TRBJ1-2
CASSLAVLPNYGYTF
>TRBV12-5|TRBJ1-1
CASGFGLITEAFF
>TRBV6-1|TRBJ2-5
CASSERTSGSWTQYF
>TRBV9|TRBJ1-2
CASSVANRGEGYTF
>TRBV29-1|TRBJ2-3
CSARSDWSTDTQYF
>TRBV3-1/TRBV3-2|TRBJ2-6
CASSSTGGSGANVLTF
>TRBV9|TRBJ2-5
CASSSGEGAAQYF
>TRBV6-5|TRBJ1-2
CASGGQADYGYTF